This is a list of T cell receptor beta chains from one sample in a study of T cell repertoires in cytomegalovirus infection. TCRdb analysed the reads with MiXCR anew, one entry per CDR3 protein. The table has hundreds of thousands of distinct CDR3 sequences, roughly 33% seen once. No antigens are known for them. Specimen: cultured PBMCs, collected from culture after CMV antigen stimulation. These receptors came from a human donor in good health (CMV status not recorded). Some clones in this sample may be carry-over from other donors' samples. The CDR3 runs from the conserved cysteine through the conserved F or W. A D gene is named only where the DNA matches it firmly. Rows may omit the clone size; those that give it use once, few, many or a size class.

D gene	clone size	V gene	J gene	CDR3 DNA	CDR3 protein
NA	NA	TRBV20-1	TRBJ2-7	TGCAGTGCTAGAGATCAGAGGGGAGCCAAATACGAGCAGTACTTC	CSARDQRGAKYEQYF
NA	NA	TRBV29-1	TRBJ2-3	TGCAGCGCCCCGGGACCGACGTGGGATACGCAGTATTTT	CSAPGPTWDTQYF
NA	few	TRBV7-6	TRBJ2-2	TGTGCCAGCAGCTTCTTCCGAGGGCGGGAGCTGTTTTTT	CASSFFRGRELFF
TRBD2	NA	TRBV5-1	TRBJ2-1	TGCGCCAGCGACCCATCTAGCGGGGGGCGGAATGAGCAGTTCTTC	CASDPSSGGRNEQFF
NA	NA	TRBV29-1	TRBJ2-1	TGCAGCTCCCGAGTATATCGCCGTGGGGGTTACAATGAGCAGTTCTTC	CSSRVYRRGGYNEQFF
TRBD1	NA	TRBV7-6	TRBJ2-1	TGTGCCAGCAGCCTAGGGACAGGGGACTACAATGAGCAGTTCTTC	CASSLGTGDYNEQFF
TRBD2	NA	TRBV20-1	TRBJ2-5	TGCAGTGCCCATAGCGGGAGCGCCCCAGGGACCCAGTACTTC	CSAHSGSAPGTQYF
NA	NA	TRBV7-9	TRBJ2-2	TGTGCCAGCAGCTTAGTTACAACCACCGGGGAGCTGTTTTTT	CASSLVTTTGELFF
TRBD1	NA	TRBV2	TRBJ2-3	TGTGCCAGCAACGGGGACAGGACGCAGTATTTT	CASNGDRTQYF
TRBD1	NA	TRBV5-1	TRBJ1-5	TGCGCCAGCACCGGGGGCGGGACAGCTAATGAAGGGGACAATCAGCCCCAGCATTTT	CASTGGGTANEGDNQPQHF
TRBD2	NA	TRBV7-2	TRBJ2-7	TGTGCCAGCAGCGCCTCGAGGAGCGGGAAGGGTACCTTC	CASSASRSGKGTF
TRBD1	NA	TRBV11-2	TRBJ2-4	TGTGCCAGCAGCTTAGCCGGGGACAGAAAAAACATTCAGTACTTC	CASSLAGDRKNIQYF
TRBD1	NA	TRBV12-3/TRBV12-4	TRBJ1-1	TGTGCCAGCAGGGGACAGCTAAACACTGAAGCTTACTTT	CASRGQLNTEAYF
NA	NA	TRBV6-2/TRBV6-3	TRBJ2-7	TGTGCCACCATTCGTCCGGCCGGGGATAATTACGAGCAGTACTTC	CATIRPAGDNYEQYF
TRBD1	NA	TRBV7-2	TRBJ2-5	TGTGCCAGCAGCTCAACAGGGGCGAACAAAGAGACCCAGTACTTC	CASSSTGANKETQYF
NA	few	TRBV5-1	TRBJ1-6	TGCGCCAGCAGCAGGGACCAGATGTCGAATTCACCCCTCCACTTT	CASSRDQMSNSPLHF
NA	many	TRBV12-3/TRBV12-4	TRBJ1-4	TGTGCCAGCAGTTTTTTCCCCGTCGCCAGACTAACTAATGAAAAACTGTTTTTT	CASSFFPVARLTNEKLFF
NA	once	TRBV11-2	TRBJ2-5	TGTGCCAGCAGCTTAGATCTTTGGGGAGACAGGTACCAAGAGACCCAGTACTTC	CASSLDLWGDRYQETQYF
TRBD1	NA	TRBV27	TRBJ2-7	TGTGCCAGCAAAAGCGGGACAGGGTCCTACGAGCAGTACTTC	CASKSGTGSYEQYF
NA	few	TRBV4-3	TRBJ2-6	TGCGCCAGCAGCCCTCACCTCTCTGGGGCCAACGTCCTGACTTTC	CASSPHLSGANVLTF
TRBD1	few	TRBV6-8	TRBJ1-2	TGTGCCAGCAGGAGAGGACAGGATGGCTACACCTTC	CASRRGQDGYTF
NA	few	TRBV11-2	TRBJ1-5	TGTGCCAGCAGCTCCTGGGGAGGTCAGCCCCAGCATTTT	CASSSWGGQPQHF
NA	few	TRBV7-2	TRBJ2-3	TGTGCCAGCAGCTCCAACGTGGCGACGGATACGCAGTATTTT	CASSSNVATDTQYF
NA	NA	TRBV3-1	TRBJ2-4	TGTGCCAGCAGCCAAGATGTGCCAGGTATTCTAGCCAAAAACATTCAGTACTTC	CASSQDVPGILAKNIQYF
TRBD2	NA	TRBV5-4	TRBJ2-7	TGTGCCAGCAGCTTGCGAGCGGGAGGGCCAGACGAGCAGTACTTC	CASSLRAGGPDEQYF
NA	NA	TRBV19	TRBJ2-7	TGTGCCAGTAGCCCGAACCCTGGACAGCTCCTCGAGCAGTACTTC	CASSPNPGQLLEQYF
NA	NA	TRBV27	TRBJ2-7	TGTGCCAGCACCTCGGCAGGGCCGAATTGGGACGAGCAGTACTTC	CASTSAGPNWDEQYF
NA	few	TRBV20-1	TRBJ1-1	TGCAGTGCTAGAATGCTAGTGAACACTGAAGCTTTCTTT	CSARMLVNTEAFF
NA	many	TRBV7-2	TRBJ2-5	TGTGCCAGCCGAAGGGGCGGGGTGGGAGAGACCCAGTACTTC	CASRRGGVGETQYF
NA	many	TRBV7-8	TRBJ2-3	TGTGCCAGCAGCTTTTGGCCAGCTGGCACAGATACGCAGTATTTT	CASSFWPAGTDTQYF
NA	NA	TRBV7-2	TRBJ2-2	TGTGCCAGCAGCGTACAGGTACACGGGGAGCTGTTTTTT	CASSVQVHGELFF
TRBD2	NA	TRBV18	TRBJ2-7	TGTGCCAGCTCACCACCGAGCGGGCGGGGGAGCTACGAGCAGTACTTC	CASSPPSGRGSYEQYF
TRBD2	NA	TRBV6-1	TRBJ2-3	TGTGCCAGCAGGCCAACTAGCGGTAGCACAGATACGCAGTATTTT	CASRPTSGSTDTQYF
NA	NA	TRBV2	TRBJ2-7	TGTGCCAGCAGGGGACTCCTCTCCTACGAGCAGTACTTC	CASRGLLSYEQYF
NA	NA	TRBV29-1	TRBJ2-5	TGCAGCGTTGTGGGCGGGGTCGCAGAGACCCAGTACTTC	CSVVGGVAETQYF
NA	few	TRBV7-3	TRBJ2-1	TGTGCCAGCAGCTTAAGGAGGGAGGTGAGAAATGAGCAGTTCTTC	CASSLRREVRNEQFF
TRBD2	NA	TRBV5-1	TRBJ2-1	TGCGCCAGCAGCTTTGGGACTAGCGAGTACAATGAGCAGTTCTTC	CASSFGTSEYNEQFF
TRBD2	NA	TRBV24-1	TRBJ2-7	TGTGCCACCCGTGGGGCGGGAGTTATCGACGAGCAGTACTTC	CATRGAGVIDEQYF
NA	few	TRBV27	TRBJ1-5	TGTGCCAGCAGTCCTCGGGGAGCCTATGTCCCCCAGCATTTT	CASSPRGAYVPQHF
NA	NA	TRBV19	TRBJ2-5	TGTGCCAGTAGTATAGGGCGGATGGAAGAGACCCAGTACTTC	CASSIGRMEETQYF
NA	few	TRBV7-9	TRBJ2-3	TGTGCCAGCAGCAAAACGCGCAGGGGAGGCACAGATACGCAGTATTTT	CASSKTRRGGTDTQYF
NA	few	TRBV15	TRBJ1-5	TGTGCCACCAGCAGAAATCAGGTTAGCAATCAGCCCCAGCATTTT	CATSRNQVSNQPQHF
NA	few	TRBV7-2	TRBJ2-2	TGTGCCAGCAGCTTAGCCCCCACGAACACCGGGGAGCTGTTTTTT	CASSLAPTNTGELFF
TRBD2	many	TRBV7-8	TRBJ2-7	TGTGCCAGCAGCTTACAACGGGCGGGGGAAGGGTACGAGCAGTACTTC	CASSLQRAGEGYEQYF
NA	NA	TRBV11-2	TRBJ2-2	TGTGCCAGCAGCTTTTTTAAAGGGCCCGGGGAGCTGTTTTTT	CASSFFKGPGELFF
NA	few	TRBV5-4	TRBJ2-1	TGTGCCAGCAGCTTGGAGGCAGGGCTAAACAATGAGCAGTTCTTC	CASSLEAGLNNEQFF
NA	many	TRBV7-2	TRBJ2-7	TGTGCCAGCAGCTTAGGGGTGACCTACGAGCAGTACTTC	CASSLGVTYEQYF
NA	NA	TRBV5-4	TRBJ1-2	TGTGCCAGCAGCTTGGCCGGCAGCTTTAACTATGGCTACACCTTC	CASSLAGSFNYGYTF